This T cell receptor beta chain was profiled in a study of blood T cell repertoires in COVID-19. Per germline, CDR1 MNHNS and CDR2 SASEGT. Trimming shortened V by 3 bases and J by 5 bases, and 4 bases separated the two germline ends. This CDR3 has 11 amino acids. This table comes from immunoSEQ multiplex PCR, and its TCRdb copy is limited to in-frame clones, with some not included. The table includes 66,000 or so clones, around 84% detected once. This chain uses TRBV6-1 with TRBJ1-1; D remains ambiguous. The sequence came from a middle-aged man with active COVID-19. The sequencing sample was made of peripheral blood. The CDR3 DNA follows: TGTGCCAGCAGTGACATGACTGAAGCTTTCTTT. Its translation is CASSDMTEAFF.